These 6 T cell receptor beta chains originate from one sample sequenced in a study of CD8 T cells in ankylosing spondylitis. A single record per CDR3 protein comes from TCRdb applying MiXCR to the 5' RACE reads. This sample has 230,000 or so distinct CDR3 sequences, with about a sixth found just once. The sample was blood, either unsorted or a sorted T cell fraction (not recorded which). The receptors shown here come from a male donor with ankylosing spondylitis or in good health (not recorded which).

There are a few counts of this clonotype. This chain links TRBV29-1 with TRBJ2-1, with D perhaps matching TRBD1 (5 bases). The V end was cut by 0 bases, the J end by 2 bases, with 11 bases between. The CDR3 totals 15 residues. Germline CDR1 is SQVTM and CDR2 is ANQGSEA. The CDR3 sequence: CSVEDPGKPYNEQFF. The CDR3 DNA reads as TGCAGCGTTGAAGATCCAGGGAAACCCTACAATGAGCAGTTCTTC.

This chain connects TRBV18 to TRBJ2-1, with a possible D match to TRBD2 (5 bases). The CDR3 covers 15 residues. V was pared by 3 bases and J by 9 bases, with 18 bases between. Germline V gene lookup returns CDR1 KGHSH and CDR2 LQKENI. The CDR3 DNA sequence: TGTGCCAGCTCACCCCCCGGCGGGCGTGCCGCTGAGCAGTTCTTC. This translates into CASSPPGGRAAEQFF.

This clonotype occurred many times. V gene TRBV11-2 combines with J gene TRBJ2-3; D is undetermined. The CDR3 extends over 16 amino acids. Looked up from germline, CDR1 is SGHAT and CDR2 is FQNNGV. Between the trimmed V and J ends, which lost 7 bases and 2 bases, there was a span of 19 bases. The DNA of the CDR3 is TGTGCCAGCACCGAAGCAATTGTGCAACCCACAGATACGCAGTATTTT. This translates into CASTEAIVQPTDTQYF.

The CDR3 protein is CASSLGAGLNYGYTF. In DNA form, the CDR3 reads TGTGCCAGCAGTTTGGGGGCAGGGCTCAACTATGGCTACACCTTC. This chain uses TRBV12-3 or TRBV12-4 with TRBJ1-2, with a weak D call TRBD1 (6 bases). Deletions cut 3 bases from V and 2 bases from J, with 13 bases between. The CDR3 sequence is 15 residues long.

CDR3 in amino acids: CASGRLGEQFF. CDR3 coding DNA: TGTGCCAGCGGGCGGTTGGGTGAGCAGTTCTTC. The V and J genes are TRBV28 and TRBJ2-1; D gene uncertain. V gave up 8 bases and J gave up 9 bases, with 11 bases separating them. The CDR3 consists of 11 residues. The V gene's germline CDR1 is MDHEN and CDR2 SYDVKM.

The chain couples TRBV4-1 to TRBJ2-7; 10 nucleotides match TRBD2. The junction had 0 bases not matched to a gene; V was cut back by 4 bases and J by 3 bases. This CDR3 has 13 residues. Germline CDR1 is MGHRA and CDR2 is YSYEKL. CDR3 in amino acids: CASSRTSGYEQYF. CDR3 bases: TGCGCCAGCAGCCGGACTAGCGGCTACGAGCAGTACTTC.